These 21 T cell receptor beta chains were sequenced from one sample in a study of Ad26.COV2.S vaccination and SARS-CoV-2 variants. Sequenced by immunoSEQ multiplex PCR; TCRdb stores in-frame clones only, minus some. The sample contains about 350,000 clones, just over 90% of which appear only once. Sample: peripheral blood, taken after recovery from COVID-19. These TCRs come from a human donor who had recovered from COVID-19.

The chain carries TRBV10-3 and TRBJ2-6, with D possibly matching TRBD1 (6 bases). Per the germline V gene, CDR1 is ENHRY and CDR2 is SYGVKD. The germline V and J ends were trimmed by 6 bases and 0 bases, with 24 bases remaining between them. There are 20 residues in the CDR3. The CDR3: CAIRNNKDSITFSGANVLTF. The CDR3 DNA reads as TGTGCCATCAGAAACAATAAGGACAGCATAACTTTCTCTGGGGCCAACGTCCTGACTTTC.

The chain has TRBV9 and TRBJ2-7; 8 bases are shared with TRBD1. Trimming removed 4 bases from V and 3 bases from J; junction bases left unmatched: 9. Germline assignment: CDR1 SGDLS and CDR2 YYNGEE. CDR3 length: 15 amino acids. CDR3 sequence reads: CASSPDRASHYEQYF. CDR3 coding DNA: TGTGCCAGCAGCCCGGACAGGGCTTCGCACTACGAGCAGTACTTC. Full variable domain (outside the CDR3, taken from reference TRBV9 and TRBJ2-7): DSGVTQTPKHLITATGQRVTLRCSPRSGDLSVYWYQQSLDQGLQFLIQYYNGEERAKGNILERFSAQQFPDLHSELNLSSLELGDSALYFCASSPDRASHYEQYFGPGTRLTVT.

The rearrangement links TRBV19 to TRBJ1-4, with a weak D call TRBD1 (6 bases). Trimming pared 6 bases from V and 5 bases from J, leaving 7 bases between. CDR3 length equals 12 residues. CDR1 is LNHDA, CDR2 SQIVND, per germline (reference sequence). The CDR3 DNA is TGTGCCAGTAGCGACAGGAATGAAAAACTGTTTTTT. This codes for CASSDRNEKLFF.

As DNA, the CDR3 is TGTGCCAGCAGCTTAGGGGCCAATTCTGTCAACGAGCAGTACTTC. Amino acid sequence: CASSLGANSVNEQYF. This chain connects TRBV7-2 to TRBJ2-7; D remains unclear. Germline V gene data show CDR1 as SGHTA and CDR2 as FQGNSA. V dropped 1 base and J dropped 5 bases, with 15 bases sitting between them. This CDR3 is 15 amino acids long.

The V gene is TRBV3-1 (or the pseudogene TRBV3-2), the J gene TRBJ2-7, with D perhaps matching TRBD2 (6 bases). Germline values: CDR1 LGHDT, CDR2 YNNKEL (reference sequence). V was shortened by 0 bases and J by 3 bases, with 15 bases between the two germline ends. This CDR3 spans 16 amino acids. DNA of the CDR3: TGTGCCAGCAGCCAAGAAGTGGGCGGGGCGGGCTACGAGCAGTACTTC. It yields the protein CASSQEVGGAGYEQYF.

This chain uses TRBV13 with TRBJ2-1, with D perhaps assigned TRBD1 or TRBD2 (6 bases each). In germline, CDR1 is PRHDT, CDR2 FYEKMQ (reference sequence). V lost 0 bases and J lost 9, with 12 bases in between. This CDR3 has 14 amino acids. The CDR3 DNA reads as TGTGCCAGCAGCTTAGGGCGACGGGGGCGTGAGCAGTTCTTC. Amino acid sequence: CASSLGRRGREQFF.

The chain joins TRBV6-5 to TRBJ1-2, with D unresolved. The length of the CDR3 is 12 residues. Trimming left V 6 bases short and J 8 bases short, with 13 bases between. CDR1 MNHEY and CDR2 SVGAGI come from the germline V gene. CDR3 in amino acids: CASRPADRGYTF. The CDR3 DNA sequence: TGTGCCAGCAGACCCGCCGACCGAGGCTACACCTTC.

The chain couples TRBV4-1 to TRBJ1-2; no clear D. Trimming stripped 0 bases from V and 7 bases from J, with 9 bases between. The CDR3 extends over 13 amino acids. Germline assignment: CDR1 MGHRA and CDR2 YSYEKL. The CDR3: CASSQDKRSGYTF. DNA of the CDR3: TGCGCCAGCAGCCAAGATAAGAGATCTGGCTACACCTTC.

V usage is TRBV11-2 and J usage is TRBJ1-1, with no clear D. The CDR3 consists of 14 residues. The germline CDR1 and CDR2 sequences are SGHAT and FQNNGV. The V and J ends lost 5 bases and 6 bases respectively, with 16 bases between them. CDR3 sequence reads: CASSQGSNWAEAFF. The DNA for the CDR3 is TGTGCCAGCAGCCAAGGATCTAACTGGGCTGAAGCTTTCTTT.

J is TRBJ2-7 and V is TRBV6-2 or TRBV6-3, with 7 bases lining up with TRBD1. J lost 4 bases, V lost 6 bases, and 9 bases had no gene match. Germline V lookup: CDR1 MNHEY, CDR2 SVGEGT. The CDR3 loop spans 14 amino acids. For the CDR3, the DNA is TGTGCCAGCAGCCTAACCGGGACAGCATACGAGCAGTACTTC. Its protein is CASSLTGTAYEQYF.

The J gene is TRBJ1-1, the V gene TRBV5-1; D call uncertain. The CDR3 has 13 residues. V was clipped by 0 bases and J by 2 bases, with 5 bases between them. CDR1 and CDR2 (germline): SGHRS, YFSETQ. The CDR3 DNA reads TGCGCCAGCAGCTTGGAACCTAACACTGAAGCTTTCTTT. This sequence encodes CASSLEPNTEAFF.

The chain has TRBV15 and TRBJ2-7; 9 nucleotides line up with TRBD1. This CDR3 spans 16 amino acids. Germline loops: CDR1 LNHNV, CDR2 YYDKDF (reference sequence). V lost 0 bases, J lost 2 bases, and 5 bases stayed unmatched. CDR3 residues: CATSRDTGQGAYEQYF. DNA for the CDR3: TGTGCCACCAGCAGAGATACGGGACAGGGAGCCTACGAGCAGTACTTC.

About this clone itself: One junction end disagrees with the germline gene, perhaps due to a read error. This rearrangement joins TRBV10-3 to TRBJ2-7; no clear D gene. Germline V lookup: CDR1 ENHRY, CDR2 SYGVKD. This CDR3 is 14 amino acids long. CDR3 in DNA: TGTGCCATCAACCCCGCGGTACGTCTTGCCCCCGAAAACTTC. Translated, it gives CAINPAVRLAPENF.

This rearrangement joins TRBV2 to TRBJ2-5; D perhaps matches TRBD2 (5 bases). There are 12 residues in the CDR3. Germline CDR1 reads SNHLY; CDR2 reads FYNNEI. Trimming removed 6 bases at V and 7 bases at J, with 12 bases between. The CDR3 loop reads CASSPIRGTQYF. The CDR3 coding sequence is TGTGCCAGCAGCCCTATTCGGGGGACCCAGTACTTC. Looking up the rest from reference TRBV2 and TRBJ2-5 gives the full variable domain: EPEVTQTPSHQVTQMGQEVILRCVPISNHLYFYWYRQILGQKVEFLVSFYNNEISEKSEIFDDQFSVERPDGSNFTLKIRSTKLEDSAMYFCASSPIRGTQYFGPGTRLLVL.

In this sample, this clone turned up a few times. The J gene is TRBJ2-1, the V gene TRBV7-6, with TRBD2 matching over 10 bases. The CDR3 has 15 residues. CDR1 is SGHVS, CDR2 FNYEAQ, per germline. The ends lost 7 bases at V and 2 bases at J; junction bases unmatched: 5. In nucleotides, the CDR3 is TGTGCCAGCACTCAGGGACTAGCGCCCTACAATGAGCAGTTCTTC. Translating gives CASTQGLAPYNEQFF.

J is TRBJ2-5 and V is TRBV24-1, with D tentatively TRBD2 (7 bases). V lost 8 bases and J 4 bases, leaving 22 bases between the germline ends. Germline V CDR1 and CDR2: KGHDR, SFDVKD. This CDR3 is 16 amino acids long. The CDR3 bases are TGTGCCACCACTCGGGGGGCTGTGGTCGTTATAGAGACCCAGTACTTC. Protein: CATTRGAVVVIETQYF.

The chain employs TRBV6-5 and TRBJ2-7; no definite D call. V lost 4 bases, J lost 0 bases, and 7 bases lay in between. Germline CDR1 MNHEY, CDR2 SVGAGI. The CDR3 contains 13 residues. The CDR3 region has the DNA TGTGCCAGCAGTTCGGGCGTCTCCTACGAGCAGTACTTC. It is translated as CASSSGVSYEQYF.

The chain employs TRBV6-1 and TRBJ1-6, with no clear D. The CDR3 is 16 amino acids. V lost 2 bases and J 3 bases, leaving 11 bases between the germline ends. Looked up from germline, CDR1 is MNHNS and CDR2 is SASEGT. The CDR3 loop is CASSERPAFYNSPLHF. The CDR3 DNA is TGTGCCAGCAGTGAAAGGCCCGCTTTCTATAATTCACCCCTCCACTTT.

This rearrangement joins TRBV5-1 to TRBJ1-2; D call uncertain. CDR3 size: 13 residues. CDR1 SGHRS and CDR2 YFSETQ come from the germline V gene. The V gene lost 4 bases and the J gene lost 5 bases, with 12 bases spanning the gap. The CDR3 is CASSVGREYGYTF. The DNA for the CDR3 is TGCGCCAGCAGCGTTGGACGAGAGTATGGCTACACCTTC.

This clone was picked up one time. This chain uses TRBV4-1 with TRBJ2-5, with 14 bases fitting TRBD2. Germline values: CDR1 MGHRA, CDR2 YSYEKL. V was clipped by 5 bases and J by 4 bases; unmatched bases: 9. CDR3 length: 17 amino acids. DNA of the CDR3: TGCGCCAGCAGCTCCCGGACTAGCGGGGGGCCGGGAGAGACCCAGTACTTC. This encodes CASSSRTSGGPGETQYF.

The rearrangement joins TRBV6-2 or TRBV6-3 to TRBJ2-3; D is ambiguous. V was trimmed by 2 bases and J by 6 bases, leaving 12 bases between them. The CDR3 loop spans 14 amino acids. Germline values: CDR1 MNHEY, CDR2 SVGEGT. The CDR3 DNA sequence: TGTGCCAGCAGTTACATGGCGACCGGCGATACGCAGTATTTT. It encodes CASSYMATGDTQYF.